This T cell receptor beta chain is from a study of human T cells and chemical hapten exposure. Original methodology: A typical sample had 93,000 or so TCRs, with about 23,224 to 690,600 overall. In TCRdb, the RACE reads were re-called with MiXCR into one record per CDR3 protein. The V and J calls, along with clone size, are taken from TCRdb and not from the paper's own processing. The sample has tens of thousands of distinct CDR3 sequences, more than 8.5% seen once. This CDR3 has 13 residues. Per the germline V gene, CDR1 is MNHEY and CDR2 is SMNVEV (reference sequence). V was shortened by 7 bases and J by 4 bases, with 11 bases between the two germline ends. Described time point: patch test 2, 6 weeks after DPC sensitization. Indicated treatment: therapeutic diphenylcyclopropenone sensitization with weekly scalp DPC. This clonotype was counted ten times or more.

The sample consisted of whole blood, taken in connection with sensitization to the hapten diphenylcyclopropenone (DPC). The rearrangement joins TRBV27 to TRBJ2-1; TRBD1 is a possible D gene (5 bases). This receptor was taken from a woman younger than 45 with alopecia areata. Some clones in this sample may be carry-over from other donors' samples. CDR3 residues: CASTSTVYNEQFF. CDR3 nucleotide sequence: TGTGCCAGCACCTCGACAGTATACAATGAGCAGTTCTTC.